The rows below give T cell receptor beta chains drawn from one sample of a study of cytomegalovirus exposure and HLA in healthy donors. TCRdb keeps only in-frame clones here, not all; method: immunoSEQ multiplex PCR. The table has 150,000 to 250,000 clones, 75% to 85% seen once. Sequencing was done on a sample of PBMCs. The receptors were gathered from a girl aged 5-17 years in good health and CMV-seropositive. CDR3s include the opening cysteine and the closing phenylalanine or tryptophan. The order of the fields is J gene, V gene, clone size, D gene, CDR3 DNA, CDR3 protein. A D gene is named only where the DNA matches it firmly. Some rows have no size entry. The others give once, few or many, or a class for an expanded clone.

J: TRBJ1-4; V: TRBV4-3; size: few; D: -; DNA: TGCGCCAGCAGCCGGATTCAGGCGCCTAATGAAAAACTGTTTTTT; CDR3: CASSRIQAPNEKLFF
J: TRBJ1-4; V: TRBV4-3; size: -; D: -; DNA: TGCGCCAGCAGCCTAGACGTTGCCGGGAGGGAAAAACTGTTTTTT; CDR3: CASSLDVAGREKLFF
J: TRBJ1-6; V: TRBV18; size: -; D: -; DNA: TGTGCCAGCTCAGCAGGTTCTAAATCCTATAATTCACCCCTCCACTTT; CDR3: CASSAGSKSYNSPLHF
J: TRBJ1-6; V: TRBV4-2; size: once; D: TRBD1; DNA: TGTGCCAGCAGCCAAGGCCCGGGACAGGCTCTACTCGGGGCGGCACCCCTCCACTTT; CDR3: CASSQGPGQALLGAAPLHF
J: TRBJ1-5; V: TRBV27; size: -; D: -; DNA: TGTGCCAGCAGTTTAGCACAGGCAAGCAATCAGCCCCAGCATTTT; CDR3: CASSLAQASNQPQHF
J: TRBJ2-1; V: TRBV6-6; size: -; D: -; DNA: TGTGCCAGCTCGGTCGAGAATGAGCAGTTCTTC; CDR3: CASSVENEQFF
J: TRBJ2-3; V: TRBV11-3; size: -; D: -; DNA: TGTGCCAGCAGCTTAGACCCACTGGGCTACACAGATACGCAGTATTTT; CDR3: CASSLDPLGYTDTQYF
J: TRBJ2-5; V: TRBV5-1; size: -; D: -; DNA: TGCGCCAGCAGCTTGTTAGGGGGACAAGAGACCCAGTACTTC; CDR3: CASSLLGGQETQYF
J: TRBJ2-2; V: TRBV7-2; size: -; D: TRBD1; DNA: TGTGCCAGTTTGACAGGGTCGAACACCGGGGAGCTGTTTTTT; CDR3: CASLTGSNTGELFF
J: TRBJ2-7; V: TRBV5-1; size: -; D: TRBD1; DNA: TGCGCCAGCAGGAGGTCGGGACAGGGAGACTACGAGCAGTACTTC; CDR3: CASRRSGQGDYEQYF
J: TRBJ2-5; V: TRBV9; size: -; D: -; DNA: TGTGCCAGCAGCGTAGCTTCAGGACAAGAGACCCAGTACTTC; CDR3: CASSVASGQETQYF
J: TRBJ2-7; V: TRBV2; size: -; D: TRBD2; DNA: TGTGCCAGCACCGTTAGCGGGGGGGCCCTCGGCGAGCAGTACTTC; CDR3: CASTVSGGALGEQYF
J: TRBJ2-5; V: TRBV5-1; size: -; D: -; DNA: TGCGCCAGCAGCTTGGCCCCTAGCCTCGCGCAAGAGACCCAGTACTTC; CDR3: CASSLAPSLAQETQYF
J: TRBJ2-3; V: TRBV11-2; size: -; D: -; DNA: TGTGCCAGCAGCTTAGAGGGCTACCACACAGATACGCAGTATTTT; CDR3: CASSLEGYHTDTQYF
J: TRBJ2-7; V: TRBV5-1; size: -; D: -; DNA: TGCGCCAGCAGCAATGACAGAGCCTACGAGCAGTACTTC; CDR3: CASSNDRAYEQYF
J: TRBJ2-5; V: TRBV5-6; size: -; D: -; DNA: TGTGCCAGCAGCTTTATAGTCAGGGGCAAGGAGACCCAGTACTTC; CDR3: CASSFIVRGKETQYF
J: TRBJ2-3; V: TRBV12-5; size: -; D: TRBD2; DNA: TGTGCTAGTGGTGGAGAACTAGCGGGGTGGGATACGCAGTATTTT; CDR3: CASGGELAGWDTQYF
J: TRBJ2-1; V: TRBV28; size: -; D: TRBD2; DNA: TGTGCCAGCAGACTAGCGGGGGGTGAGGTGTTCTTC; CDR3: CASRLAGGEVFF
J: TRBJ2-3; V: TRBV5-4; size: -; D: TRBD2; DNA: TGTGCCAGCAGCTTGGCAGCGGGGGCCGGTACGCAGTATTTT; CDR3: CASSLAAGAGTQYF
J: TRBJ2-7; V: TRBV2; size: -; D: -; DNA: TGTGCCAGCAGTGCCTGGGCTAATACCTACGAGCAGTACTTC; CDR3: CASSAWANTYEQYF
J: TRBJ2-1; V: TRBV11-3; size: -; D: -; DNA: TGTGCCAGCAGCCCCCCTGGTGGGGGGGCCGGGAATGAGCAGTTCTTC; CDR3: CASSPPGGGAGNEQFF
J: TRBJ2-7; V: TRBV29-1; size: few; D: -; DNA: TGCAGCGTTGAGTCCGAGCCGTGGTACGAGCAGTACTTC; CDR3: CSVESEPWYEQYF
J: TRBJ2-7; V: TRBV5-5; size: -; D: -; DNA: TGTGCCAGCAGCTTGGCGGGCTCCTACGAGCAGTACTTC; CDR3: CASSLAGSYEQYF
J: TRBJ1-2; V: TRBV10-3; size: -; D: -; DNA: TGTGCCATCAGTGGAGCGGGTTCACATGGCTACACCTTC; CDR3: CAISGAGSHGYTF
J: TRBJ2-3; V: TRBV4-2; size: -; D: -; DNA: TGTGCCAGCAGCCCCTATATCGAGGGGGGGCCTGGCACAGATACGCAGTATTTT; CDR3: CASSPYIEGGPGTDTQYF
J: TRBJ2-1; V: TRBV6-6; size: -; D: TRBD1; DNA: TGTGCCAGCAGTCAACAGGGGAGCTCCTACAATGAGCAGTTCTTC; CDR3: CASSQQGSSYNEQFF
J: TRBJ2-3; V: TRBV18; size: -; D: TRBD2; DNA: TGTGCCAGCTCACCAACAGCGGGGGCCGTCAGCACAGATACGCAGTATTTT; CDR3: CASSPTAGAVSTDTQYF
J: TRBJ1-4; V: TRBV5-1; size: -; D: TRBD1; DNA: TGCGCCAGCAGCTGGGGACAGGGGTCTAATGAAAAACTGTTTTTT; CDR3: CASSWGQGSNEKLFF
J: TRBJ1-1; V: TRBV5-4; size: -; D: -; DNA: TGTGCCAGCAGCTTGGTCACGGACACTGAAGCTTTCTTT; CDR3: CASSLVTDTEAFF
J: TRBJ1-6; V: TRBV5-1; size: -; D: -; DNA: TGCGCCAGCAGCTCAACAGGATTTCCTGGGGCCTATAATTCACCCCTCCACTTT; CDR3: CASSSTGFPGAYNSPLHF
J: TRBJ1-5; V: TRBV6-6; size: -; D: TRBD1; DNA: TGTGCCAGCAGGCCCGGGACAGGGATTCAGCCCCAGCATTTT; CDR3: CASRPGTGIQPQHF
J: TRBJ1-1; V: TRBV6-5; size: -; D: -; DNA: TGTGCCAGCAGAAAGGGGGAATCGGCTTTCTTT; CDR3: CASRKGESAFF
J: TRBJ1-1; V: TRBV19; size: once; D: -; DNA: TGTGCCAGTAGTACCCGAGAGAACACTGAAGCTTTCTTT; CDR3: CASSTRENTEAFF
J: TRBJ1-3; V: TRBV29-1; size: once; D: TRBD1; DNA: TGCAGCGTTGGGACAGGCTCTGGAAACACCATATATTTT; CDR3: CSVGTGSGNTIYF
J: TRBJ2-7; V: TRBV29-1; size: -; D: -; DNA: TGCAGCGTTGGTGGGGCAGGGACTGTCTACGAGCAGTACTTC; CDR3: CSVGGAGTVYEQYF
J: TRBJ2-6; V: TRBV6-1; size: few; D: -; DNA: TGTGCCACACTCTCTGGGGCCAACGTCCTGACTTTC; CDR3: CATLSGANVLTF
J: TRBJ1-1; V: TRBV27; size: -; D: TRBD1; DNA: TGTGCCAGCAGGTCACAGGGGGCGTTCACTGAAGCTTTCTTT; CDR3: CASRSQGAFTEAFF
J: TRBJ2-2; V: TRBV5-4; size: -; D: TRBD2; DNA: TGTGCCAGCAGGAACGGACTAGCGGACACCGGGGAGCTGTTTTTT; CDR3: CASRNGLADTGELFF
J: TRBJ1-2; V: TRBV5-8; size: few; D: TRBD1; DNA: TGTGCCAGCAGCTCCCGGACAGGGATCTATGGCTACACCTTC; CDR3: CASSSRTGIYGYTF
J: TRBJ1-1; V: TRBV6-6; size: -; D: -; DNA: TGTGCCAGCAGTTACTCGGGGGCGGACACTGAAGCTTTCTTT; CDR3: CASSYSGADTEAFF
J: TRBJ2-2; V: TRBV5-4; size: -; D: -; DNA: TGTGCCAGCAGCCAACAAGGAGGGGTTTTAGCCGGGGAGCTGTTTTTT; CDR3: CASSQQGGVLAGELFF
J: TRBJ2-7; V: TRBV10-3; size: -; D: TRBD1; DNA: TGTGCCATCAATACCGGGACAGGGTACGAGCAGTACTTC; CDR3: CAINTGTGYEQYF
J: TRBJ1-3; V: TRBV4-3; size: -; D: -; DNA: TGCGCCAGCAGCGTCCGGGGGGGAAACACCATATATTTT; CDR3: CASSVRGGNTIYF
J: TRBJ1-2; V: TRBV10-2; size: -; D: TRBD1; DNA: TGCGCCAGCAGTGAGTATTTGGAGGGGGCCGACTCCTACTATGGCTACACTTTC; CDR3: CASSEYLEGADSYYGYTF
J: TRBJ2-7; V: TRBV19; size: -; D: TRBD1; DNA: TGTGCCAGTAGCCCGGGACAGGGGGTAAACGAGCAGTACTTC; CDR3: CASSPGQGVNEQYF
J: TRBJ1-1; V: TRBV19; size: few; D: -; DNA: TGTGCCAGCGCAGGGGTTTTGGGCACTGAAGCTTTCTTT; CDR3: CASAGVLGTEAFF
J: TRBJ1-6; V: TRBV7-2; size: -; D: TRBD1; DNA: TGTGCCAGCAGCCCCAGGACAGGGGGAAATTCACCCCTCCACTTT; CDR3: CASSPRTGGNSPLHF
J: TRBJ2-5; V: TRBV12-5; size: -; D: -; DNA: TGTGCTAGTGGTTCGGGACCCCTGACAGGATTCTACCAAGAGACCCAGTACTTC; CDR3: CASGSGPLTGFYQETQYF
J: TRBJ1-6; V: TRBV19; size: -; D: -; DNA: TGTGCCAGTAGTATAGATCACCGAGGAGGAAATTCACCCCTCCACTTT; CDR3: CASSIDHRGGNSPLHF
J: TRBJ1-4; V: TRBV6-5; size: -; D: TRBD1; DNA: TGTGCCACCCTCGGGACAGGGAGTGAAAAACTGTTTTTT; CDR3: CATLGTGSEKLFF
J: TRBJ2-5; V: TRBV6-1; size: -; D: TRBD1; DNA: TGTGCCAGCAGGCCCAGGGGGCAAGAGACCCAGTACTTC; CDR3: CASRPRGQETQYF
J: TRBJ2-2; V: TRBV9; size: -; D: -; DNA: TGTGCCAGCAGCGTAGTAACGGACACCGGGGAGCTGTTTTTT; CDR3: CASSVVTDTGELFF
J: TRBJ2-7; V: TRBV11-2; size: -; D: -; DNA: TGTGCCAGCAGCTTAGGCAGGGGTCCCTACGAGCAGTACTTC; CDR3: CASSLGRGPYEQYF
J: TRBJ1-2; V: TRBV30; size: -; D: TRBD1; DNA: TGTGCCTGGATGTCAGGGGGAAGGTATGGCTACACCTTC; CDR3: CAWMSGGRYGYTF
J: TRBJ1-2; V: TRBV27; size: -; D: TRBD1; DNA: TGTGCCAGCAGCCGGACAGGAGGGACCTACACCTTC; CDR3: CASSRTGGTYTF